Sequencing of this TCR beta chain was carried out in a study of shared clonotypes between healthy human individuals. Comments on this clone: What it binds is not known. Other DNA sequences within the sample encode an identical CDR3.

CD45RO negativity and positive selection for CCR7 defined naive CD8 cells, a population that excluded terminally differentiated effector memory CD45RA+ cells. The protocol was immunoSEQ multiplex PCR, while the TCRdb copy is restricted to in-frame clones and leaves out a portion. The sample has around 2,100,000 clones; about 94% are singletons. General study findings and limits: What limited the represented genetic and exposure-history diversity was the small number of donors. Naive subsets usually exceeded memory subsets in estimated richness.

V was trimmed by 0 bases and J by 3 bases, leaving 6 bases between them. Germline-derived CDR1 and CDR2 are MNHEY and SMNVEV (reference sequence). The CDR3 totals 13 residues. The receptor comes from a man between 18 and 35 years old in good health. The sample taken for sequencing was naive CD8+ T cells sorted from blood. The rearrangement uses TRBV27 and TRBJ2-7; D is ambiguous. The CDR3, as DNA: TGTGCCAGCAGTTTATCTGGGGTCTACGAGCAGTACTTC. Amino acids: CASSLSGVYEQYF.